This T cell receptor beta chain was recorded in a study of post-analysis software for immune sequencing data. As for the study in general: Relapsing-remitting, secondary progressive and progressive-relapsing forms made up the multiple sclerosis disease courses.

Trimming stripped 1 base from V and 4 bases from J, with 9 bases between. The length of the CDR3 is 14 residues. Germline-derived CDR1 and CDR2 are SEHNR and FQNEAQ (reference sequence). General observations from the study: The normalized Chao1 diversity of multiple sclerosis patients was significantly lower than that of controls. Comparison of patients with controls showed 5 or 6 TRBV segments more frequent in patients, TRBV5-6, TRBV5-1 and TRBV20-1 among them.

The authors incorporated unique molecular identifiers into the TCR beta cDNA libraries. TCRdb reanalysed the PCR reads using MiXCR and keeps one entry per CDR3 protein. The sample lists roughly 540,000 distinct CDR3 sequences, roughly 34% seen once, with about 5.6% in the top ten. Notes on this clonotype: The antigen is not known.

This chain links TRBV7-9 with TRBJ2-3; no reliable D call. Sequencing was carried out using blood. The origin of this receptor is a girl aged 2-17 years with multiple sclerosis. The chain's CDR3 is CASSLVLGSDTQYF. CDR3 sequence (DNA): TGTGCCAGCAGCTTAGTCCTGGGGTCAGATACGCAGTATTTT. Full variable domain (remainder filled in from reference TRBV7-9 and TRBJ2-3): DTGVSQNPRHKITKRGQNVTFRCDPISEHNRLYWYRQTLGQGPEFLTYFQNEAQLEKSRLLSDRFSAERPKGSFSTLEIQRTEQGDSAMYLCASSLVLGSDTQYFGPGTRLTVL.